This T cell receptor (beta chain) was identified during a study of CXCR3-negative and CXCR3-positive naive CD8 T cells. General study findings and limits: CXCR3-negative naive cells had less hydrophobic TRB CDR3s than did CXCR3-positive naive cells. Fresh PBMCs served for most assays, and CXCR3 expression fell partially after cryopreservation. In both naive subsets diversity was comparably high, whereas memory CD8+ cells showed much lower diversity. TRBV-TRBJ usage was alike in naive CXCR3-negative and CXCR3-positive cells but differed in memory cells.

With regard to this clonotype: What it binds is not known.

The authors made the TRB cDNA libraries by 5' RACE using UMI labels. TCRdb re-called the 5' RACE reads and shows each CDR3 protein once, DNA omitted. In total, the table holds 100,000 to 150,000 distinct CDR3 sequences. This TCR came from a human donor in good health. Some clones in this sample may be carry-over from other donors' samples. The sample comprised naive CXCR3- CD8+ T cells from blood. Subset specified: CD45RO-CCR7+CD27+CD95- naive CD8+ T cells lacking CXCR3 (TNR3-).

The CDR3 region is CASSWAGGRETQYF. This chain links TRBV6-5 with TRBJ2-5; lacking DNA, the TRBD1 call made by TCRdb goes unchecked. CDR1 is MNHEY and CDR2 is SVGAGI in the germline V gene. There are 14 residues in the CDR3.